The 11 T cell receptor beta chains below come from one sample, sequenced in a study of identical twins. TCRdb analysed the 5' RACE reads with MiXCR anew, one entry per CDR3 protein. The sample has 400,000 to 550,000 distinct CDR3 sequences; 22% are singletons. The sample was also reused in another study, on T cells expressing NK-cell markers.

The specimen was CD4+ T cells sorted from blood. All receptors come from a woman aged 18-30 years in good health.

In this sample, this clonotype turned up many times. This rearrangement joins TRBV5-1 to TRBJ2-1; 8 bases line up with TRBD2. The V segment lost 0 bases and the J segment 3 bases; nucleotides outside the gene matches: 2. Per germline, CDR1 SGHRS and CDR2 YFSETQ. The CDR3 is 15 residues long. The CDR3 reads CASSLEGTSYNEQFF. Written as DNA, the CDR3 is TGCGCCAGCAGCTTGGAGGGGACTAGCTACAATGAGCAGTTCTTC.

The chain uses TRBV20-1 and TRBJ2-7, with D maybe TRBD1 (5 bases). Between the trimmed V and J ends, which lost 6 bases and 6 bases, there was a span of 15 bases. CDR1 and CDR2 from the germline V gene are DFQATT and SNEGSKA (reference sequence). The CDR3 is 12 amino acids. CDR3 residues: CSAPRQGREQYF. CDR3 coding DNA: TGCAGTGCCCCGCGGCAGGGTCGCGAGCAGTACTTC.

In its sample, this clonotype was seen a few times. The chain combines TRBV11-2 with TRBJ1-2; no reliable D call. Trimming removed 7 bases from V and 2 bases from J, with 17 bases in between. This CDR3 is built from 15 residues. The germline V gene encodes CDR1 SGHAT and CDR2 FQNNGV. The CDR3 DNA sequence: TGTGCCAGCACAACCGAGAAGGGCCGAAACTATGGCTACACCTTC. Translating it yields CASTTEKGRNYGYTF.

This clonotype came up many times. DNA for the CDR3: TGCGCCAGCGCCTCCGGGACGCTCAAAGAGACCCAGTACTTC. Its protein is CASASGTLKETQYF. The rearrangement uses TRBV5-1 and TRBJ2-5; D could derive from TRBD1 or TRBD2 (5 bases each). Germline V gene lookup returns CDR1 SGHRS and CDR2 YFSETQ. V lost 7 bases, J lost 3 bases, and 16 bases lay in between. The CDR3 has 14 amino acids.

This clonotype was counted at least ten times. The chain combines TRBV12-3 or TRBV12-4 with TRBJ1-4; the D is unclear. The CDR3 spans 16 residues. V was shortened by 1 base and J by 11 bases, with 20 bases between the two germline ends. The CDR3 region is CASSLGALSSPTKLFF. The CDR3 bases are TGTGCCAGCAGTTTAGGGGCCCTCTCTTCTCCTACCAAACTGTTTTTT.

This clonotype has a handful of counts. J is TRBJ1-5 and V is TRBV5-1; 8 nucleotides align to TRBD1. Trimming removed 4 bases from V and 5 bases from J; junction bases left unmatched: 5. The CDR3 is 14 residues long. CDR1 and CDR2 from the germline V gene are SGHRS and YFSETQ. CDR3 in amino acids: CASSITGGDQPQHF. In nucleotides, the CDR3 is TGCGCCAGCAGCATCACAGGGGGGGATCAGCCCCAGCATTTT.

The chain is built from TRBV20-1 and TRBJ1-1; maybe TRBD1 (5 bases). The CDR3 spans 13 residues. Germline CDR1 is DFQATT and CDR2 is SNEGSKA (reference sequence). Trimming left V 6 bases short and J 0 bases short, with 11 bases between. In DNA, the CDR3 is TGCAGTGCAGAGACAGACTTGAACACTGAAGCTTTCTTT. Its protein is CSAETDLNTEAFF.

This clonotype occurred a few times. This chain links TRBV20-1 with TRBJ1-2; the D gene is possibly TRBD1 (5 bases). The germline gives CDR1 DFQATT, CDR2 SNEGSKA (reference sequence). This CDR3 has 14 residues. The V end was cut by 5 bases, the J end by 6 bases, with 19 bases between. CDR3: CSAPPGLGVDGYTF. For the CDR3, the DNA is TGCAGTGCTCCGCCGGGGCTGGGGGTCGATGGCTACACCTTC.

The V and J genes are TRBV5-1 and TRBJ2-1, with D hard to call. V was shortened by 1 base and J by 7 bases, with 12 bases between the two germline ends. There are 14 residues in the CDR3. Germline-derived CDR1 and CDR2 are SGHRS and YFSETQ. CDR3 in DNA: TGCGCCAGCAGCTTGCAAGGGTTGGGAAATGAGCAGTTCTTC. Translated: CASSLQGLGNEQFF.

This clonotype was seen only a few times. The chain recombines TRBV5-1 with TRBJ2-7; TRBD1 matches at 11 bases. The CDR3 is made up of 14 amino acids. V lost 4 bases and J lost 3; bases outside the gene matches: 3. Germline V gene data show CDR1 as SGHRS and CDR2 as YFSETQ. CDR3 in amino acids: CASSTGTGGYEQYF. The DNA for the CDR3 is TGCGCCAGCAGCACCGGGACAGGGGGCTACGAGCAGTACTTC.

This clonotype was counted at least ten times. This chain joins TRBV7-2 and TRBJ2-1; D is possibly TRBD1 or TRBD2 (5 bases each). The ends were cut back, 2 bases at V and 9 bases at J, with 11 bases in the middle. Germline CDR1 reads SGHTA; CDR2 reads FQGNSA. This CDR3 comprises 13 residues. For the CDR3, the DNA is TGTGCCAGCAGCTTACACGCAGGGACTGAGCAGTTCTTC. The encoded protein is CASSLHAGTEQFF.